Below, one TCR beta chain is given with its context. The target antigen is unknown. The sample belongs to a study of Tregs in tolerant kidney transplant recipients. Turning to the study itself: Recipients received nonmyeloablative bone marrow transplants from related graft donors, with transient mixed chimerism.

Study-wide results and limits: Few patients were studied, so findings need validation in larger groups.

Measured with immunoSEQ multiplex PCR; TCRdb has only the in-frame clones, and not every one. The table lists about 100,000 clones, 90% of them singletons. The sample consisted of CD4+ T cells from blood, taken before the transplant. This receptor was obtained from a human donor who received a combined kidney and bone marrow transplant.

CDR3 amino acids: CASSESTRLRTDTQYF. The CDR3 region has the DNA TGCGCCAGCAGTGAGTCGACTCGACTTCGCACAGATACGCAGTATTTT. V usage is TRBV10-1 and J usage is TRBJ2-3; the D is unclear. V lost 0 bases and J 1 base, leaving 11 bases between the germline ends. Germline V lookup: CDR1 WNHNN, CDR2 SYGVQD (reference sequence). The CDR3 is 16 amino acids.